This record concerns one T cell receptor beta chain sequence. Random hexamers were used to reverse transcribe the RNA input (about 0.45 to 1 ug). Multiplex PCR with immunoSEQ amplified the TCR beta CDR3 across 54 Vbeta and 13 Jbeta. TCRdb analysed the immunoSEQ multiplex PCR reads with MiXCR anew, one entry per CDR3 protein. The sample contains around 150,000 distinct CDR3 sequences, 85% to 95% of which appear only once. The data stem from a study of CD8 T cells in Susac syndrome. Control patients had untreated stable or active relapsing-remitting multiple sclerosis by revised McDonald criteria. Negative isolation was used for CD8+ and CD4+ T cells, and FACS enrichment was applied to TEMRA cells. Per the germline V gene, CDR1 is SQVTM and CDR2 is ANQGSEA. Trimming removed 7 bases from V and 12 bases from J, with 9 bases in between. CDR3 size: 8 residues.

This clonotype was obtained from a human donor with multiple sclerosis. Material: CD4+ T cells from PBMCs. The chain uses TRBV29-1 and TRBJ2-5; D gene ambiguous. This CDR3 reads CSGGLKYF. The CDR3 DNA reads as TGCAGCGGCGGATTGAAGTACTTC.